The 5 T cell receptor beta chains given below trace back to one sample, sequenced in a study of cytomegalovirus exposure and HLA in healthy donors. PCR used 60 Vbeta primers and 13 Jbeta primers. The data were produced by immunoSEQ multiplex PCR, yet TCRdb's version contains in-frame clones alone and is incomplete. The sample lists 150,000 to 200,000 clones; about 76% were seen once. Sequencing was performed on PBMCs. These receptors were obtained from a woman in her 50s in good health and CMV-seronegative.

The rearrangement uses TRBV6-5 and TRBJ1-5, with TRBD1 matching over 7 bases. V lost 6 bases, J lost 4 bases, and 9 bases stayed unmatched. Germline V gene data show CDR1 as MNHEY and CDR2 as SVGAGI. The CDR3 runs 15 residues. In DNA, the CDR3 is TGTGCCAGCAGCCTAGACAGGGTGAAGAATCAGCCCCAGCATTTT. Residues: CASSLDRVKNQPQHF.

V is TRBV15 and J is TRBJ1-1, with 9 bases identical to TRBD1. This CDR3 region has 18 residues. Looked up from germline, CDR1 is LNHNV and CDR2 is YYDKDF (reference sequence). After removal of 1 base from V and 0 bases from J, the junction contained 9 bases not matched to a gene. The CDR3 loop reads CATSRGQGVIQMNTEAFF. The CDR3 DNA reads TGTGCCACCAGCAGAGGACAGGGGGTTATACAGATGAACACTGAAGCTTTCTTT. The full variable domain, its missing parts supplied by reference TRBV15 and TRBJ1-1, is DAMVIQNPRYQVTQFGKPVTLSCSQTLNHNVMYWYQQKSSQAPKLLFHYYDKDFNNEADTPDNFQSRRPNTSFCFLDIRSPGLGDTAMYLCATSRGQGVIQMNTEAFFGQGTRLTVV.

To note about this clone: At the DNA level, this CDR3 is encoded by other sequences in the same sample as well. The chain has TRBV5-1 and TRBJ2-1; TRBD1 aligns across 7 bases. J was trimmed by 7 bases and V by 4 bases; bases with no gene match: 8. The CDR3 contains 14 residues. Germline CDR1 and CDR2: SGHRS and YFSETQ. CDR3 residues: CASSGRTGVNEQFF. The CDR3, as DNA: TGCGCCAGCAGCGGGCGGACAGGCGTGAATGAGCAGTTCTTC. Filled out from reference TRBV5-1 and TRBJ2-1, the complete variable domain reads KAGVTQTPRYLIKTRGQQVTLSCSPISGHRSVSWYQQTPGQGLQFLFEYFSETQRNKGNFPGRFSGRQFSNSRSEMNVSTLELGDSALYLCASSGRTGVNEQFFGPGTRLTVL.

The chain couples TRBV9 to TRBJ2-1; D not certain. Deletions cut 5 bases from V and 1 base from J, with 19 bases between. From germline, CDR1 is SGDLS and CDR2 YYNGEE. This CDR3 is built from 17 residues. The CDR3 loop is CASRVRVSVPSYNEQFF. The DNA of the CDR3 is TGTGCCAGCAGAGTCCGGGTTTCCGTCCCTTCCTACAATGAGCAGTTCTTC. The full variable domain, completed using reference TRBV9 and TRBJ2-1, is DSGVTQTPKHLITATGQRVTLRCSPRSGDLSVYWYQQSLDQGLQFLIQYYNGEERAKGNILERFSAQQFPDLHSELNLSSLELGDSALYFCASRVRVSVPSYNEQFFGPGTRLTVL.

This clone was observed a handful of times. The chain carries TRBV9 and TRBJ1-1; 7 bases are shared with TRBD1. V was pared by 3 bases and J by 0 bases, with 8 bases of the junction left unmatched. The CDR3 loop spans 16 amino acids. The V gene's germline CDR1 is SGDLS and CDR2 YYNGEE. The CDR3, as DNA: TGTGCCAGCAGCGCCCAGCCGGGACAGATGAACACTGAAGCTTTCTTT. Amino acids: CASSAQPGQMNTEAFF.